The 20 T cell receptor beta chains below come from one sample, sequenced in a study of control samples from healthy donors and cancer patients. Method: immunoSEQ multiplex PCR; TCRdb's copy keeps in-frame clones and lacks some. The sample includes approximately 140,000 clones, roughly 93% of them seen just once. Sequenced input: blood. Receptor source: a man aged 18 to 30 in good health.

The V call is TRBV13, the J call TRBJ1-1; tentatively, D is TRBD1 (6 bases). The CDR3 has 12 residues. Germline CDR1 PRHDT, CDR2 FYEKMQ (reference sequence). The V end lost 1 base, the J end lost 8 bases, and 8 bases lay between the germline ends. CDR3 coding DNA: TGTGCCAGCAGCTTAGTGACAGGAGAAGCTTTCTTT. Amino acids: CASSLVTGEAFF.

This clone was seen just once. The rearrangement links TRBV28 to TRBJ2-7; perhaps D is TRBD1 or TRBD2 (6 bases each). This CDR3 has 16 residues. In germline, CDR1 is MDHEN, CDR2 SYDVKM. V was shortened by 8 bases and J by 5 bases, with 25 bases between the two germline ends. Written as DNA, the CDR3 is TGTGCCAGCTTCAAGGGGGGATGGCAGGGAATCCACGAGCAGTACTTC. It specifies CASFKGGWQGIHEQYF.

The chain carries TRBV4-1 and TRBJ2-5; 7 bases fit TRBD1. V was pared by 4 bases and J by 5 bases, with 13 bases of the junction left unmatched. CDR1 is MGHRA, CDR2 YSYEKL, per germline. This CDR3 comprises 16 residues. CDR3 in amino acids: CASSPMKTGNIETQYF. CDR3 nucleotide sequence: TGCGCCAGCAGCCCGATGAAGACAGGGAATATCGAGACCCAGTACTTC.

This chain links TRBV28 with TRBJ2-1; TRBD2 aligns across 7 bases. The germline gives CDR1 MDHEN, CDR2 SYDVKM. Unmatched junction bases numbered 23, after V lost 5 bases and J lost 4 bases. This CDR3 region has 20 residues. CDR3 coding DNA: TGTGCCAGCAGTGCCCCGCTTTGGCGGGAGTTTCAGGGTACGTACAATGAGCAGTTCTTC. Translation gives CASSAPLWREFQGTYNEQFF.

V and J are TRBV5-4 and TRBJ2-3; 10 positions agree with TRBD2. CDR1 and CDR2 (germline): SGHNT, YYREEE (reference sequence). V lost 4 bases, J lost 0 bases, and 5 bases stayed unmatched. The CDR3 sequence is 16 residues long. The CDR3 DNA sequence: TGTGCCAGCAGCCCAGGGACTAGCGCAAGCACAGATACGCAGTATTTT. Translating gives CASSPGTSASTDTQYF.

This chain links TRBV10-3 with TRBJ2-2; D is possibly TRBD1 (6 bases). CDR1 and CDR2 from the germline V gene are ENHRY and SYGVKD. Trimming stripped 10 bases from V and 3 bases from J, with 18 bases between. There are 15 residues in the CDR3. CDR3: CATSVVGADTGELFF. The CDR3 coding sequence is TGTGCCACATCGGTCGTGGGGGCCGACACCGGGGAGCTGTTTTTT.

The chain links TRBV15 to TRBJ1-4, with 8 bases fitting TRBD1. The CDR3 totals 15 residues. With 0 bases clipped from V and 5 bases from J, the junction kept 2 bases outside the gene matches. CDR1 and CDR2 (germline): LNHNV, YYDKDF (reference sequence). CDR3 amino acids: CATSRERQGNEKLFF. CDR3 DNA: TGTGCCACCAGCAGAGAGCGACAGGGGAATGAAAAACTGTTTTTT.

The CDR3 sequence: CASSLAPYGEAFF. The CDR3 DNA is TGTGCCAGCAGCTTGGCGCCTTACGGTGAAGCTTTCTTT. The chain couples TRBV5-6 to TRBJ1-1; unclear D gene. The CDR3 contains 13 residues. V was trimmed by 0 bases and J by 7 bases, leaving 10 bases between them. Per germline, CDR1 SGHDT and CDR2 YYEEEE.

The V call is TRBV4-2, the J call TRBJ2-7; D possibly corresponds to TRBD1 (6 bases). V was cut by 0 bases and J by 3 bases, with 18 bases left in between. CDR1 LGHNA and CDR2 YNFKEQ come from the germline V gene. The CDR3 runs to 17 residues. The CDR3 sequence is CASSQDFKQGKVYEQYF. CDR3 DNA: TGTGCCAGCAGCCAAGATTTTAAACAGGGAAAGGTCTACGAGCAGTACTTC.

This chain uses TRBV11-3 with TRBJ2-5; 10 bases line up with TRBD2. The V gene end was trimmed by 5 bases and the J gene end by 0 bases; junction bases not matched to a gene: 9. The CDR3 runs 17 residues. CDR1 and CDR2 from the germline V gene are SGHNT and YENEEA. The CDR3 sequence is CASSPSTSGVHQETQYF. The CDR3 nucleotides read TGTGCCAGCAGCCCCTCCACTAGCGGGGTACACCAAGAGACCCAGTACTTC.

The V call is TRBV5-4, the J call TRBJ2-1; 10 bases are a match to TRBD2. The trim removed 6 bases at V and 3 bases at J, leaving 9 bases unmatched. The CDR3 sequence is 16 residues long. Germline V gives CDR1 SGHNT, CDR2 YYREEE (reference sequence). Here the CDR3 DNA reads TGTGCCAGCAACGAATATAGCGGGAGGAACTACAATGAGCAGTTCTTC. It specifies CASNEYSGRNYNEQFF.

The V call is TRBV2, the J call TRBJ2-1, with unresolved D. Germline V gene sequence: CDR1 SNHLY, CDR2 FYNNEI. The length of the CDR3 is 13 residues. Trimming removed 6 bases from V and 4 bases from J, with 10 bases in between. This CDR3 is CASRVEGYNEQFF. The CDR3 coding sequence is TGTGCCAGCAGGGTTGAAGGATACAATGAGCAGTTCTTC.

J is TRBJ1-1 and V is TRBV6-5, with D hard to call. Germline V gene sequence: CDR1 MNHEY, CDR2 SVGAGI. The ends were cut back, 6 bases at V and 2 bases at J, with 4 bases in the middle. The CDR3 has 11 amino acids. The DNA for the CDR3 is TGTGCCAGCAGGTATAACACTGAAGCTTTCTTT. Its protein is CASRYNTEAFF.

The rearrangement uses TRBV5-1 and TRBJ2-3; 11 bases are shared with TRBD2. The V gene's germline CDR1 is SGHRS and CDR2 YFSETQ. There are 16 residues in the CDR3. V dropped 4 bases and J dropped 6; count of bases not matched to a gene: 10. The CDR3 region is CASSRSTSGSWDTQYF. CDR3 DNA sequence: TGCGCCAGCAGCCGTTCAACTAGCGGGAGTTGGGATACGCAGTATTTT. The variable domain in full, with the rest retrieved from reference TRBV5-1 and TRBJ2-3, is KAGVTQTPRYLIKTRGQQVTLSCSPISGHRSVSWYQQTPGQGLQFLFEYFSETQRNKGNFPGRFSGRQFSNSRSEMNVSTLELGDSALYLCASSRSTSGSWDTQYFGPGTRLTVL.

This chain joins TRBV7-9 and TRBJ1-2; D might be TRBD1 (6 bases). Germline lookup yields CDR1 SEHNR and CDR2 FQNEAQ (reference sequence). Trimming removed 2 bases from V and 4 bases from J, with 11 bases in between. CDR3 size: 14 residues. CDR3 sequence (DNA): TGTGCCAGCAGCTTACAGGGGATTACCTATGGCTACACCTTC. This gives the protein CASSLQGITYGYTF.

The CDR3 sequence: CASSLGTDTQYF. In DNA, the CDR3 is TGTGCCAGCAGCTTGGGCACAGATACGCAGTATTTT. This rearrangement joins TRBV11-2 to TRBJ2-3; D is ambiguous. Germline CDR1 and CDR2: SGHAT and FQNNGV. Between the trimmed V and J ends, which lost 3 bases and 1 base, there was a span of 2 bases. CDR3 length: 12 residues.

This chain links TRBV11-2 with TRBJ2-7; D call uncertain. Germline V CDR1 and CDR2: SGHAT, FQNNGV. This CDR3 contains 12 residues. V shed 1 base and J shed 4 bases, with 5 bases lying between them. The CDR3 DNA is TGTGCCAGCAGCTTAGGGGAATACGAGCAGTACTTC. It yields the protein CASSLGEYEQYF.

The chain has TRBV5-4 and TRBJ1-2, with D possibly TRBD1 on 5 matching bases. CDR1 is SGHNT, CDR2 YYREEE, per germline (reference sequence). Trimming removed 0 bases from V and 4 bases from J, with 13 bases in between. This CDR3 has 15 residues. CDR3 bases: TGTGCCAGCAGCTTGGAGAACAGGAGGTCCTATGGCTACACCTTC. It encodes CASSLENRRSYGYTF. Complete variable domain (other parts from reference TRBV5-4 and TRBJ1-2): ETGVTQSPTHLIKTRGQQVTLRCSSQSGHNTVSWYQQALGQGPQFIFQYYREEENGRGNFPPRFSGLQFPNYSSELNVNALELDDSALYLCASSLENRRSYGYTFGSGTRLTVV.

This clone was picked up one time. V is TRBV4-3 and J is TRBJ2-7, with D possibly TRBD2 on 6 matching bases. The CDR3 is made up of 16 amino acids. With 4 bases removed from V and 4 bases from J, the gap between germline ends came to 20 bases. Germline CDR1 LGHNA, CDR2 YSLEER. In DNA form, the CDR3 reads TGCGCCAGCAGCCCGGGGGAAGGGGCGCCCGCTTACGAGCAGTACTTC. Translating it yields CASSPGEGAPAYEQYF.

The chain's CDR3 is CASSRIASTTEAFF. CDR3 DNA sequence: TGTGCCAGCAGCCGGATAGCCTCAACCACTGAAGCTTTCTTT. The chain employs TRBV6-2 or TRBV6-3 and TRBJ1-1; D remains unclear. The CDR3 is made up of 14 amino acids. Germline loops: CDR1 MNHEY, CDR2 SVGEGT. With 6 bases removed from V and 4 bases from J, the gap between germline ends came to 15 bases.